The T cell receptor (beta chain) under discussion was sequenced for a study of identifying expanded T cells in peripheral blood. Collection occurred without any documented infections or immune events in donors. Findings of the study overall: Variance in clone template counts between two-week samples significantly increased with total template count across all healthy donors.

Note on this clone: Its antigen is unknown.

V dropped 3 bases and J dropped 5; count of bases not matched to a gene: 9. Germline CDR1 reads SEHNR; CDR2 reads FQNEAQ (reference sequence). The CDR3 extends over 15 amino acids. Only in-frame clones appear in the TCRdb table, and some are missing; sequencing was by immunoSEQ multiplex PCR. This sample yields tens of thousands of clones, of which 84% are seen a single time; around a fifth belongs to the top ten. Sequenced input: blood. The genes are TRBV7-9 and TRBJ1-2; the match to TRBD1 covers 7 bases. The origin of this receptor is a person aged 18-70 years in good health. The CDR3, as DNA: TGTGCCAGCAGCTTGGGACAGACCAATTCTTATGGCTACACCTTC. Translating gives CASSLGQTNSYGYTF.